This T cell receptor (beta chain) was sequenced in a study of tumor-infiltrating lymphocytes in primary liver carcinoma. Priming with a constant-region primer yielded TCR beta cDNA from about 450 ng total RNA. Libraries covering TCR beta were generated through three nested multiplex PCR rounds (using a slightly modified ARM-PCR). Two initial PCR rounds of about 11 cycles each paired TRBV1-TRBV30 forward primers with a C-beta reverse primer. TCRdb recomputed calls from the multiplex PCR reads with MiXCR, one row per CDR3 protein. Of roughly 30,000 distinct CDR3 sequences in the sample, roughly 70% were seen once. For this clonotype: A read error may account for a junction end that differs from germline.

DNA and RNA were both co-extracted from about 20-30 mg of bulk tissue that had not been sorted. The CDR3 length is 12 residues. From germline, CDR1 is SQVTM and CDR2 ANQGSEA. The chain couples TRBV29-1 to TRBJ2-1; 7 bases are shared with TRBD2. The sequence derives from a woman in her 30s with primary liver carcinoma and hepatitis B virus infection. The source material was liver tumor tissue from sampling region 3. Subset specified: tumor region T3, left-lateral pole. CDR3 in DNA: TGCATTACCCTAAGGGACTACAATGGGCAGTTCTTC. Amino acid sequence: CITLRDYNGQFF.